The entry below gives a single T cell receptor beta chain sequence along with its context. The PCR used 60 Vbeta and 13 Jbeta primers. The table came from immunoSEQ multiplex PCR; TCRdb's copy has only in-frame clones and leaves some out. Of more than 85,000 clones listed, about 80% are singletons. V dropped 2 bases and J dropped 0 bases, with 7 bases sitting between them. CDR3 length: 14 residues. In germline, CDR1 is MNHNY, CDR2 SVGAGI (reference sequence). The data derive from a study of cytomegalovirus exposure and HLA in healthy donors. Input material: PBMCs. The chain recombines TRBV6-6 with TRBJ2-5, with a possible D match to TRBD2 (5 bases). The source of this sequence is a woman aged 60-75 years in good health and CMV-seropositive. The CDR3 DNA is TGTGCCAGCAGTTACCGGCGGGACCAAGAGACCCAGTACTTC. Translation gives CASSYRRDQETQYF.